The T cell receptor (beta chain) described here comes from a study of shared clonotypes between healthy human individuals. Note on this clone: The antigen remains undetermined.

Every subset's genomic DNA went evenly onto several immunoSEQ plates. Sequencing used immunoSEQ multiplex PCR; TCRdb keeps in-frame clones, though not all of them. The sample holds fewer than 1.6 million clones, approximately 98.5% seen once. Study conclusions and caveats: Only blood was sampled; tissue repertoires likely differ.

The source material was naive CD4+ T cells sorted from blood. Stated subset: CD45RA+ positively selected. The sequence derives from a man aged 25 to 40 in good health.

In nucleotides, the CDR3 is TGTGCCAGCAGCACCTCCTTCGGGGGGGACTATGGCTACACCTTC. Protein product: CASSTSFGGDYGYTF. This chain joins TRBV7-9 and TRBJ1-2; a possible D gene is TRBD1 (5 bases). CDR1 is SEHNR and CDR2 is FQNEAQ in the germline V gene (reference sequence). This CDR3 comprises 15 residues. V was pared by 5 bases and J by 3 bases, with 16 bases between.